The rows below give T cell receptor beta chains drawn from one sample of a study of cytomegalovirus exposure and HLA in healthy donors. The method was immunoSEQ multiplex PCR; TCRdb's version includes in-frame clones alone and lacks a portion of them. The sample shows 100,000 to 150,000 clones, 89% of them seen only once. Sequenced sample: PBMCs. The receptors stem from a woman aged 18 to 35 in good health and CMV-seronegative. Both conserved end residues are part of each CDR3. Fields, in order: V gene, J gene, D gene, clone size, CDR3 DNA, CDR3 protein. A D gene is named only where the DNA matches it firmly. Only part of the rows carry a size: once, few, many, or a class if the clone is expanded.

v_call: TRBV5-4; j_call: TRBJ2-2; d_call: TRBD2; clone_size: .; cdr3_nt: TGTGCCAGCAGCTTATTAGCGGGGGCCAACACCGGGGAGCTGTTTTTT; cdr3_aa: CASSLLAGANTGELFF
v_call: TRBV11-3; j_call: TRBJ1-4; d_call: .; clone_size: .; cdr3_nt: TGTGCCAGCAGCTTAGACCCCAGCGAGCGAAATGAAAAACTGTTTTTT; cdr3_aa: CASSLDPSERNEKLFF
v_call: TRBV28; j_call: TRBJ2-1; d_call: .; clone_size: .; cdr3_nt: TGTGCCAGCAGTTTAAGGGACATTTCCTACAATGAGCAGTTCTTC; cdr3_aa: CASSLRDISYNEQFF
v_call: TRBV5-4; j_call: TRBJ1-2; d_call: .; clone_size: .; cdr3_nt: TGTGCCAGCAGCTTGGTGGGGGGGTCCTATGGCTACACCTTC; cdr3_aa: CASSLVGGSYGYTF
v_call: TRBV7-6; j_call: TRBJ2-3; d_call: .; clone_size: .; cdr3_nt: TGTGCCAGCAGCCCCTCCGAGGGTTCGGATACGCAGTATTTT; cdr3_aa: CASSPSEGSDTQYF
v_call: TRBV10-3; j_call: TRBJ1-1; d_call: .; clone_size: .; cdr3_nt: TGTGCCATCAGTGAGTTGGGAGATAACACTGAAGCTTTCTTT; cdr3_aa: CAISELGDNTEAFF
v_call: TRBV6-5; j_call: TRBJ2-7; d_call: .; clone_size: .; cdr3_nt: TGTGCCAGCAGTGGCCCTCGAAGATACGAGCAGTACTTC; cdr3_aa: CASSGPRRYEQYF
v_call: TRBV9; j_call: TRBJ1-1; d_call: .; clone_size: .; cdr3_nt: TGTGCCAGCAGCGGCCAACTTAACACTGAAGCTTTCTTT; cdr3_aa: CASSGQLNTEAFF
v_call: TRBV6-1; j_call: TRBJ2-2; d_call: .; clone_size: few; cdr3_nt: TGTGCCAGCAGTGAGGGTCAGGGAAGCCCCGGGGAGCTGTTTTTT; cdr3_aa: CASSEGQGSPGELFF
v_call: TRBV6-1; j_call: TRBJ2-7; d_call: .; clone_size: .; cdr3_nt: TGTGCCAGCAGGTTTCTGGGGGCTTCCTCCGAGCAGTACTTC; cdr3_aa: CASRFLGASSEQYF
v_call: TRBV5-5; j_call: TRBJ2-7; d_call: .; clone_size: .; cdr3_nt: TGTGCCAGCAGCTTAGGCAGCGGGTCCTACGAGCAGTACTTC; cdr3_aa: CASSLGSGSYEQYF
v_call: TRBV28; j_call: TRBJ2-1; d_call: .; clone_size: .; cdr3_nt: TGTGCCAGCAGTTTAGCTCAGGGTGACAATGAGCAGTTCTTC; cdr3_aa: CASSLAQGDNEQFF
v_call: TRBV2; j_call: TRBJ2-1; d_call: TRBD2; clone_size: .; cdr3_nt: TGTGCCAGCAGTAACCTAGCGGGAGGATACAATGAGCAGTTCTTC; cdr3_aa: CASSNLAGGYNEQFF
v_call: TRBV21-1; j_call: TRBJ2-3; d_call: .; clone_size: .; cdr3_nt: TGTGCCAGCAGCTCCAGGGGTAGCACAGATACGCAGTATTTT; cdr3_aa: CASSSRGSTDTQYF
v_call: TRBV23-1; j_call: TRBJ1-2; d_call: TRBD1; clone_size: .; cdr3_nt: TGCGCCAGCAGTCCCCGCGGGACAGGTAAAGGATATGGCTACACCTTC; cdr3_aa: CASSPRGTGKGYGYTF
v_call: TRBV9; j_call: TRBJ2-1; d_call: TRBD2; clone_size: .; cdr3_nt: TGTGCCAGCAGCTCACCCGGGACTAGCTGGTACAATGAGCAGTTCTTC; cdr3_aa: CASSSPGTSWYNEQFF
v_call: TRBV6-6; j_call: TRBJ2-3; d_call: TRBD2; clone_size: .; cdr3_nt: TGTGCCAGCAGCCCTAAGGGACTAGTGAGCACAGATACGCAGTATTTT; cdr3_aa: CASSPKGLVSTDTQYF
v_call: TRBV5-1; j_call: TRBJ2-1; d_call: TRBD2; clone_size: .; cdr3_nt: TGCGCCAGCGGCGGGACTAGCGGAAATGAGCAGTTCTTC; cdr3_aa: CASGGTSGNEQFF
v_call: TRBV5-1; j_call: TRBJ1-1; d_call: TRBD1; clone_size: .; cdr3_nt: TGCGCCAGCAGCCCCGGACAGGGGGCGGGCGTGAACACTGAAGCTTTCTTT; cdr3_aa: CASSPGQGAGVNTEAFF
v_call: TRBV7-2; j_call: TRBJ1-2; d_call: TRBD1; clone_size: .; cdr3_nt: TGTGCCAGCAGCTGGCGGACAGGGGGCTACACCTTC; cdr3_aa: CASSWRTGGYTF
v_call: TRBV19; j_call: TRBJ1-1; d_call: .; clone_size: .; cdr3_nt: TGTGCCAGTAGGCGCTCGTGGAACACTGAAGCTTTCTTT; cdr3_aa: CASRRSWNTEAFF
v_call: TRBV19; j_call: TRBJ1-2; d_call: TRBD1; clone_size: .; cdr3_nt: TGTGCCAGTAGTCGGACAGGGACATCATATGGCTACACCTTC; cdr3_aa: CASSRTGTSYGYTF
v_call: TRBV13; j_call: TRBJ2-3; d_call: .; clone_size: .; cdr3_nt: TGTGCCAGCAGCCGACTGACTGCCTCGGGCACAGATACGCAGTATTTT; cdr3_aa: CASSRLTASGTDTQYF
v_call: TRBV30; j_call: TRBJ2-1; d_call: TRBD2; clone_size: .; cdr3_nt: TGTGCCTGGAGTGTACATGAGGGGGAACTAGCGGGAGGTAAGCAGTTCTTC; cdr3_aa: CAWSVHEGELAGGKQFF
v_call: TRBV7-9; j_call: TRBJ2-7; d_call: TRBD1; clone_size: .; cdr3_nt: TGTGCCAGCAGCCAACAGGGGGGCGCCTACGAGCAGTACTTC; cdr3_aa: CASSQQGGAYEQYF
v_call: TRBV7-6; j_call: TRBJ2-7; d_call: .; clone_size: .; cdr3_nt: TGTGCCAGCAGCTTAGCGGTAACAGGGTTTTCCTACGAGCAGTACTTC; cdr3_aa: CASSLAVTGFSYEQYF
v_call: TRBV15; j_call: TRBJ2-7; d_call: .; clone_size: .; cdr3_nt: TGTGCCACCAGCGCCGGTCGGGCTATCGAGGGGCAGTACTTC; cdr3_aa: CATSAGRAIEGQYF
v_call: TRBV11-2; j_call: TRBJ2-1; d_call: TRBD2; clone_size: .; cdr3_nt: TGTGCCAGCAGCCGGACTAGCGGACCCTACAATGAGCAGTTCTTC; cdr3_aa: CASSRTSGPYNEQFF
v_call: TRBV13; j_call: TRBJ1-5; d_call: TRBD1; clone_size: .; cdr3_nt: TGTGCCAGCAGCTTAGGGAGACAGGGAGAGAATCAGCCCCAGCATTTT; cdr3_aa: CASSLGRQGENQPQHF
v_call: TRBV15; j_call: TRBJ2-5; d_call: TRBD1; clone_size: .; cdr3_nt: TGTGCCACCAGCAGAGGAACCGACAGGGCCCAAGAGACCCAGTACTTC; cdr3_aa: CATSRGTDRAQETQYF
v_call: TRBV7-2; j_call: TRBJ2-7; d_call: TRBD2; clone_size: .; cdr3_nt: TGTGCCAGCAGCTCCCGAAAGGCTCAGGGACTAGCGCAACCTACGGTGCAGTACTTC; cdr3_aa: CASSSRKAQGLAQPTVQYF
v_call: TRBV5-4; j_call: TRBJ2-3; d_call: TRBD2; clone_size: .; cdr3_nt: TGTGCCAGCAGCTTAGCGGGATATAGCACAGATACGCAGTATTTT; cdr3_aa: CASSLAGYSTDTQYF
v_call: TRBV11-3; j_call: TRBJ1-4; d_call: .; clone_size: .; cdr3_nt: TGTGCCAGCAGCTTAGATCGAGGGGACCGAGGGGGAAAACTGTTTTTT; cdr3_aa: CASSLDRGDRGGKLFF
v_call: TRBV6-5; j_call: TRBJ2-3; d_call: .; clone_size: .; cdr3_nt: TGTGCCAGCAGTACTAGAGAAACAGATACGCAGTATTTT; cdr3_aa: CASSTRETDTQYF
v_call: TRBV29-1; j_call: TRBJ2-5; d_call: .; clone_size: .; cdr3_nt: TGCAGCGTTACCGGGGGACCCCAGGCTCCAGAGACCCAGTACTTC; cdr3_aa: CSVTGGPQAPETQYF
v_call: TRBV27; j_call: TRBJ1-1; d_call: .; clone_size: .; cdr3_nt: TGTGCCAGCAGTAACGGGGGGCGAGTGGGCCTGAACACTGAAGCTTTCTTT; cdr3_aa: CASSNGGRVGLNTEAFF
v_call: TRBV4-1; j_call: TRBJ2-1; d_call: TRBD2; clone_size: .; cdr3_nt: TGCGCCAGCAGCCAAGGACTAGCGGCGATATACAATGAGCAGTTCTTC; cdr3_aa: CASSQGLAAIYNEQFF